The rows below give T cell receptor beta chains drawn from one sample of a study of T-cell reconstitution after alpha-beta-depleted transplantation in children. TCRdb processed the PCR reads anew with MiXCR; each CDR3 protein has one entry. Of about 580,000 distinct CDR3 sequences in the sample, 23% are singletons; the top ten hold approximately 14%. The starting material was PBMCs, mostly from graft donor cells, obtained 360 days after TCRalphabeta/CD19-depleted stem cell transplant. These TCRs come from a boy in the first two years of life who had a stem cell transplant for acute myeloid leukemia, so the T cells may come from the graft donor. CDR3s include the opening cysteine and the closing phenylalanine or tryptophan. D genes are given only for firm matches. Size tells how often a clone was seen (once, few, many) or the class of an expanded clone, and some rows leave it out.

size,D,V,J,CDR3,DNA
many,.,TRBV5-1,TRBJ2-1,CASSPVGWFNEQFF,TGCGCCAGCAGTCCAGTAGGTTGGTTCAATGAGCAGTTCTTC
few,.,TRBV25-1,TRBJ2-3,CASSELGTRVADTQYF,TGTGCCAGCAGTGAACTAGGGACGAGGGTGGCAGATACGCAGTATTTT
.,.,TRBV9,TRBJ2-3,CASSARGSRTDTQYF,TGTGCCAGCAGCGCAAGGGGGTCCCGCACAGATACGCAGTATTTT
few,TRBD1,TRBV5-1,TRBJ1-1,CASSLGQGDEAFF,TGCGCCAGCAGCTTGGGTCAGGGGGACGAAGCTTTCTTT
.,TRBD1,TRBV20-1,TRBJ2-1,CSARVAQGADEQFF,TGCAGTGCTAGAGTGGCCCAGGGGGCAGATGAGCAGTTCTTC
.,TRBD1,TRBV12-3/TRBV12-4,TRBJ2-5,CASSLGGQATGETQYF,TGTGCCAGCAGTTTAGGGGGACAGGCAACGGGGGAGACCCAGTACTTC
few,TRBD1,TRBV4-3,TRBJ1-1,CASSQVRRQGLEAFF,TGCGCCAGCAGCCAGGTTCGTCGACAGGGTTTGGAAGCTTTCTTT
few,TRBD1,TRBV20-1,TRBJ1-2,CSADGYRGQGPYGYTF,TGCAGTGCTGACGGATACAGAGGACAGGGACCCTATGGCTACACCTTC
.,.,TRBV25-1,TRBJ2-2,CASSGPKGTGELFF,TGTGCCAGCAGTGGCCCGAAGGGCACCGGGGAGCTGTTTTTT
few,.,TRBV19,TRBJ2-7,CASSIYGTDSYEQYF,TGTGCCAGTAGTATTTACGGAACGGATTCCTACGAGCAGTACTTC
few,.,TRBV18,TRBJ1-1,CASSPQPGRTEAFF,TGTGCCAGCTCACCACAGCCGGGGCGCACTGAAGCTTTCTTT
.,.,TRBV6-5,TRBJ1-5,CASSYGKTNQPQHF,TGTGCCAGCAGTTACGGTAAGACGAATCAGCCCCAGCATTTT
.,.,TRBV20-1,TRBJ1-1,CSARDSNTPNTEAFF,TGCAGTGCTAGAGATAGTAACACCCCGAACACTGAAGCTTTCTTT
.,TRBD1,TRBV20-1,TRBJ2-1,CSASWDRGNNEQFF,TGCAGTGCTAGCTGGGACAGGGGAAACAATGAGCAGTTCTTC
many,.,TRBV7-2,TRBJ1-1,CASSTHLGGFGQVTEAFF,TGTGCCAGCAGCACCCATCTAGGGGGGTTTGGGCAGGTCACTGAAGCTTTCTTT
.,TRBD2,TRBV20-1,TRBJ2-3,CSARGGRGMTDTQYF,TGCAGTGCTAGAGGTGGGCGGGGGATGACAGATACGCAGTATTTT
once,TRBD1,TRBV5-1,TRBJ1-2,CASRDGQANYGYTF,TGCGCCAGCAGGGACGGACAGGCTAACTATGGCTACACCTTC
.,.,TRBV20-1,TRBJ1-5,CSARAEGWLNQPQHF,TGCAGTGCTAGAGCTGAGGGTTGGCTCAATCAGCCCCAGCATTTT
many,TRBD1,TRBV12-3/TRBV12-4,TRBJ2-3,CASSLAWTGMGTDTQYF,TGTGCCAGCAGTTTAGCCTGGACAGGGATGGGCACAGATACGCAGTATTTT
few,.,TRBV12-3/TRBV12-4,TRBJ1-3,CASSLDAGLNTIYF,TGTGCCAGCAGTTTAGACGCTGGTCTGAACACCATATATTTT
.,TRBD1,TRBV20-1,TRBJ2-3,CSARPPDRDTQYF,TGCAGTGCTAGACCACCGGACAGGGATACGCAGTATTTT
many,TRBD2,TRBV12-3/TRBV12-4,TRBJ2-1,CASSLTGGSPFKGQFF,TGTGCCAGCAGTCTGACGGGGGGGTCCCCATTTAAGGGGCAGTTCTTC
many,.,TRBV13,TRBJ2-1,CASSSDGLWDLF,TGTGCCAGCAGCTCAGATGGTCTTTGGGATCTCTTC
few,.,TRBV6-5,TRBJ2-7,CASSYSTPTSYEQYF,TGTGCCAGCAGTTACTCGACCCCGACCTCCTACGAGCAGTACTTC
many,.,TRBV7-2,TRBJ2-1,CASSFGGYNEQFF,TGTGCCAGCAGTTTCGGCGGATATAATGAGCAGTTCTTC
many,.,TRBV29-1,TRBJ2-7,CSVAKEASYEQYF,TGCAGCGTTGCTAAAGAGGCCTCCTACGAGCAGTACTTC
few,TRBD1,TRBV9,TRBJ2-7,CASSPTGQNYEQYF,TGTGCCAGCAGCCCTACGGGACAGAACTACGAGCAGTACTTC
.,.,TRBV10-3,TRBJ2-5,CAIAGGPAQETQYF,TGTGCCATTGCCGGGGGACCCGCGCAAGAGACCCAGTACTTC
.,.,TRBV5-5,TRBJ2-1,CASSLGHLPFGDEQFF,TGTGCCAGCAGCTTGGGACATCTCCCTTTCGGGGATGAGCAGTTCTTC
few,TRBD1,TRBV20-1,TRBJ2-7,CSARDRVRYEQYF,TGCAGTGCTAGGGACAGGGTGCGATACGAGCAGTACTTC
many,.,TRBV7-8,TRBJ2-3,CASSLARIPHLAPSTDTQYF,TGTGCCAGCAGCTTAGCTAGGATTCCCCACTTGGCTCCTAGCACAGATACGCAGTATTTT
many,TRBD2,TRBV27,TRBJ2-1,CASSPTSGGDDNNEQFF,TGTGCCAGCAGTCCGACTAGCGGGGGGGACGATAACAATGAGCAGTTCTTC
few,TRBD2,TRBV20-1,TRBJ2-1,CSARDPSGGAVSSYNEQFF,TGCAGTGCTAGGGACCCTAGCGGGGGGGCCGTCAGCTCCTACAATGAGCAGTTCTTC
.,.,TRBV7-2,TRBJ1-1,CASSAVGQSILNTEAFF,TGTGCCAGCAGCGCGGTCGGACAGTCCATTTTGAACACTGAAGCTTTCTTT
.,.,TRBV5-5,TRBJ1-1,CASSLSMAERLNTEAFF,TGTGCCAGCAGCTTAAGTATGGCAGAGCGACTGAACACTGAAGCTTTCTTT
few,.,TRBV20-1,TRBJ1-1,CSARKGVMNTEAFF,TGCAGTGCTAGAAAGGGAGTTATGAACACTGAAGCTTTCTTT
many,TRBD1,TRBV5-1,TRBJ1-1,CASSWTGGTEAFF,TGCGCCAGCAGCTGGACAGGGGGCACTGAAGCTTTCTTT
few,.,TRBV7-2,TRBJ2-1,CASSFRASSYNEQFF,TGTGCCAGCAGCTTTAGGGCAAGCTCCTACAATGAGCAGTTCTTC
.,.,TRBV2,TRBJ2-1,CASLGSLGNEQFF,TGTGCCTCTTTGGGCTCCCTGGGGAATGAGCAGTTCTTC
few,TRBD2,TRBV10-3,TRBJ2-1,CAISQRDSYNEQFF,TGTGCCATCAGTCAGCGGGACTCCTACAATGAGCAGTTCTTC
many,.,TRBV5-1,TRBJ2-3,CASRQVSYTDTQYF,TGCGCCAGCAGACAGGTTTCATACACAGATACGCAGTATTTT
.,.,TRBV3-1,TRBJ2-7,CASSQSQVEQYF,TGTGCCAGCAGCCAATCTCAGGTCGAGCAGTACTTC
.,.,TRBV20-1,TRBJ2-2,CSARVTSGGELFF,TGCAGTGCTAGAGTGACTAGTGGCGGGGAGCTGTTTTTT
few,TRBD1,TRBV5-4,TRBJ2-1,CASSLAGTGWDEQFF,TGTGCCAGCAGCTTGGCCGGGACAGGGTGGGATGAGCAGTTCTTC
.,.,TRBV2,TRBJ2-7,CASIFPGTPFSYEQYF,TGTGCCAGCATCTTCCCCGGGACACCGTTCTCCTACGAGCAGTACTTC
many,.,TRBV20-1,TRBJ2-7,CSARGLYKEATYEQYF,TGCAGTGCTAGAGGTCTCTACAAAGAAGCTACCTACGAGCAGTACTTC
.,TRBD2,TRBV20-1,TRBJ2-7,CSARASSGGQYEQYF,TGCAGTGCTAGAGCTTCTAGCGGGGGCCAATACGAGCAGTACTTC
few,.,TRBV20-1,TRBJ1-1,CSARVPASGEAFF,TGCAGTGCTAGAGTCCCGGCGTCGGGTGAAGCTTTCTTT
many,.,TRBV5-1,TRBJ2-1,CASSWDPYNEQFF,TGCGCCAGCAGCTGGGACCCTTACAATGAGCAGTTCTTC
few,.,TRBV20-1,TRBJ1-1,CSARNHDRLHEAFF,TGCAGTGCTAGAAATCACGACAGGCTCCATGAAGCTTTCTTT
.,.,TRBV4-2,TRBJ2-3,CASSQDGGSSTDTQYF,TGTGCCAGCAGCCAGGACGGCGGGTCTAGCACAGATACGCAGTATTTT
many,.,TRBV20-1,TRBJ2-3,CSAEKRTTDTQYF,TGCAGTGCGGAGAAGAGGACCACAGATACGCAGTATTTT
many,.,TRBV12-3/TRBV12-4,TRBJ2-2,CASSFTLSGELFF,TGTGCCAGCAGTTTCACACTCTCCGGGGAGCTGTTTTTT
many,.,TRBV29-1,TRBJ2-3,CSVEDLLNTQYF,TGCAGCGTTGAAGATCTTCTCAATACGCAGTATTTT
.,TRBD1,TRBV11-2,TRBJ2-1,CASSLVGKGGAYNEQFF,TGTGCCAGCAGCTTAGTAGGTAAAGGGGGCGCCTACAATGAGCAGTTCTTC
.,TRBD1,TRBV12-5,TRBJ1-2,CASGPSTGTSYGYTF,TGTGCTAGTGGTCCCTCGACAGGGACCTCCTATGGCTACACCTTC
once,.,TRBV12-3/TRBV12-4,TRBJ2-5,CASSLIGELETQYF,TGTGCCAGCAGTTTAATAGGAGAACTAGAGACCCAGTACTTC